This TCR beta chain was recorded in a study of human T cells and chemical hapten exposure. Whole-study context: There were weekly diphenylcyclopropenone doses to the scalp for patients throughout the approximately 25-week study. Whole-study findings and limits: Having alopecia, donors may respond immunologically unlike healthy people. PT1 expanded TCR counts and patch test score were linked, and their correlation was positive.

TCRdb re-called the RACE reads through MiXCR, storing one row per CDR3 protein. The data show 250,000 to 300,000 distinct CDR3 sequences, approximately 7.5% seen once. Time point: pre-sensitization, week 0. Specified treatment: therapeutic diphenylcyclopropenone sensitization with weekly scalp DPC. The authors' total RNA extraction used unfractionated whole blood. Trimming at V came to 7 bases and at J to 6 bases, leaving 9 bases not matched to a gene. Germline CDR1 reads SNHLY; CDR2 reads FYNNEI. The CDR3 contains 14 residues. As to this clonotype: Its target is not known.

The chain uses TRBV2 and TRBJ1-3; 7 positions agree with TRBD1. The sequence came from a man aged 18-30 years with alopecia areata. Some clones in this sample may be carry-over from other donors' samples. Sequenced material: whole blood, taken in connection with sensitization to the hapten diphenylcyclopropenone (DPC). CDR3 coding DNA: TGTGCCAGCATGGACGGGGACAGCCAAAACACCATATATTTT. Translated, it gives CASMDGDSQNTIYF.